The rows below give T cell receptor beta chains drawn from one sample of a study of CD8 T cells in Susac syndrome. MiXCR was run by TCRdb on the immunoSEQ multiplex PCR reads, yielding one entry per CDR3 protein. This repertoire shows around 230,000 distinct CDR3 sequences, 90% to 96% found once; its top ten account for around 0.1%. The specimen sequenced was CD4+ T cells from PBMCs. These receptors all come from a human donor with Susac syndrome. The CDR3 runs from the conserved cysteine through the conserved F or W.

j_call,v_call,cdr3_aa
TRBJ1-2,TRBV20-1,CSARDSYYGYTF
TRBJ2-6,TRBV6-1,CASRPPGLGSSSGANVLTF
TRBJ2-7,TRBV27,CASSFMIGAERAYEQYF
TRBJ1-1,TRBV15,CATSREVRIMNTEAFF
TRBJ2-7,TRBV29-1,CSVRGSYEQYF
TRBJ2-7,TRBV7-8,CASSSTTAGYEQYF
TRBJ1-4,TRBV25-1,CASSASGHIGEKLFF
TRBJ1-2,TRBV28,CASRGTLYGYTF
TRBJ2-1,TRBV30,CAWSVLGSSYNEQFF
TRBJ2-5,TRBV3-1,CASSPYPQETQYF
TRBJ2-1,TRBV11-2,CASSPFPEQFF
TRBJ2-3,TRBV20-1,CSASGLASSTDTQYF
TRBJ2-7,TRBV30,CAWSKSRQGHEQYF
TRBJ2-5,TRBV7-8,CASSMAGSQYF
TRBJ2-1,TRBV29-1,CSVEWGWGEKYNEQFF
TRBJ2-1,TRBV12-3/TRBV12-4,CASSTQGGEQFF
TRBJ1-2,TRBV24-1,CATSPAPTGGYGYTF
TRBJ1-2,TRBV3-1,CASSQPGQMLHGYTF
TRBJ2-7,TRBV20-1,CSARASGRGYEQYF
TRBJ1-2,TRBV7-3,CASSPSLEGEYGYTF
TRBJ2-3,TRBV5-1,CASSLRGQGTTDTQYF
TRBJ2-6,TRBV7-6,CASSFPYSGANVLTF
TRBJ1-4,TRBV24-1,CATSERGGEKLFF
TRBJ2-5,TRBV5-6,CASSLVLQETQYF
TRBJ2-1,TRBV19,CASSMRGVGSYNEQFF
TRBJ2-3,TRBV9,CASSSDRGPADTQYF
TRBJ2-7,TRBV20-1,CSASEGNSGSYEQYF
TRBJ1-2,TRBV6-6,CASSSDGTGTNYGYTF
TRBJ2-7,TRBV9,CASSVGSGTSGPYEQYF
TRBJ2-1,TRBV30,CAWSVRQGRGNEQFF
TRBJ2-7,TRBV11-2,CAGGAASYEQYF
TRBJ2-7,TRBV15,CATAGTSPFKQYF
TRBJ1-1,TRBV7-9,CASSDRDRDWDTEAFF
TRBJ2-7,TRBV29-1,CSVPEGARKDQQYF
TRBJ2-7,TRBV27,CASTSHPSYEQYF
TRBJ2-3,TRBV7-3,CASSHNLGLRTDTQYF
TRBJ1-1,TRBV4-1,CASSQPDRLYTEAFF
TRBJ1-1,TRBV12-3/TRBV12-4,CASSLRSDRNTEAFF
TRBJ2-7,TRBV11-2,CASSLEGSSGRYEQYF
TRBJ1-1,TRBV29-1,CSVAWDSMNTEAFF
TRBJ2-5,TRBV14,CASNLGYETQYF
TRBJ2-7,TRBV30,CAWRGNGRYEQYF
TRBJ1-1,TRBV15,CATSRTYLGGDTEAFF
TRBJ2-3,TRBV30,CAWSQTSTDTQYF
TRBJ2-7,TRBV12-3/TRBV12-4,CASSPGRWGASYEQYF
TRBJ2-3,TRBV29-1,CSVEGPATDTQYF
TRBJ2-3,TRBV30,CAWSPPPPGTPTDTQYF
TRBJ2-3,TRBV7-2,CASTTGASGYTDTQYF
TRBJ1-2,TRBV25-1,CASSESRGYTF
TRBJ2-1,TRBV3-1,CASTRTSGSLEQFF